This T cell receptor (beta chain) was captured by sequencing in a study of shared clonotypes between healthy human individuals. Findings and caveats of the study: Generation probability values for non-shared clonotypes were lower than those for clonotypes shared by all four donors. Estimated clonotype richness was generally higher in naive than memory subsets. Sampling used blood alone; tissue repertoires probably differ. Naive CD4 clonotypes were shared across a handful of donors at about 5.3%.

Cells designated naive CD8 were CD45RO-negative and were positively selected for CCR7, with terminally differentiated effector memory CD45RA+ cells excluded. Libraries were prepared by immunoSEQ multiplex PCR; TCRdb keeps only in-frame clonotypes and omits some of them. Of about 820,000 clones in the sample, around 93% were seen once. CDR1 SGHAT and CDR2 FQNNGV come from the germline V gene. V was trimmed by 4 bases and J by 1 base, leaving 10 bases between them. This CDR3 spans 15 amino acids. Notes on this clone: Its target is not known.

The J gene is TRBJ2-2, the V gene TRBV11-2; the D is unclear. The receptor comes from a man between 25 and 39 years old in good health. Sequences were obtained from naive CD8+ T cells sorted from blood. The CDR3 loop reads CASSSLDRNTGELFF. CDR3 nucleotides: TGTGCCAGCAGCTCTCTGGACCGGAACACCGGGGAGCTGTTTTTT.